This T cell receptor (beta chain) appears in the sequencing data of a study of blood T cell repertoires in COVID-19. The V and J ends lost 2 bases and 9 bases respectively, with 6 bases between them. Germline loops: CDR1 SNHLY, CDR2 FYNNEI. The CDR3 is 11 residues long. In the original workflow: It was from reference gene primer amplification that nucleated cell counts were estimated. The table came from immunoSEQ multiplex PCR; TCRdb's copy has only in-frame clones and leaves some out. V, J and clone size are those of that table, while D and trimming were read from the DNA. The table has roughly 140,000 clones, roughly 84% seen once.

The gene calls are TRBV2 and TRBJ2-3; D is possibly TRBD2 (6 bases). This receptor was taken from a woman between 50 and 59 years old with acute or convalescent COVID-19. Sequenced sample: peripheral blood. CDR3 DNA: TGTGCCAGCAGTGAAACTAGCACGCAGTATTTT. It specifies CASSETSTQYF. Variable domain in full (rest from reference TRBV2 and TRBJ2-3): EPEVTQTPSHQVTQMGQEVILRCVPISNHLYFYWYRQILGQKVEFLVSFYNNEISEKSEIFDDQFSVERPDGSNFTLKIRSTKLEDSAMYFCASSETSTQYFGPGTRLTVL.